This TCR beta chain was sequenced in a study of T cell responses to AZD1222 COVID-19 vaccine. Overall study: Timing groups of about 4 and about 12 weeks for second doses were pooled. Findings and caveats of the study: Following two doses of AZD1222, Spike-specific TCR breadth and depth rose. Spike as a whole was targeted by vaccine-associated CD4 TCRs, dominant at 160-218 and 743-854.

The CDR3 totals 17 residues. Per the germline V gene, CDR1 is KGHSH and CDR2 is LQKENI. V dropped 1 base and J dropped 7; count of bases not matched to a gene: 11. A note on this clone: What it binds is unknown.

Generated by immunoSEQ multiplex PCR, the TCRdb table keeps only in-frame clones and is missing some. The sample comprises more than 130,000 clones, about nine tenths of which are singletons, and more than 3% rests with the top ten. The sequences come from peripheral blood, collected on day 0 of AZD1222 vaccination. The V gene is TRBV18, the J gene TRBJ2-1, with TRBD2 matching 9 bases. The source of this sequence is an adult in good health. This CDR3 is CASSPRVAGAGWNEQFF. The CDR3 DNA reads as TGTGCCAGCTCACCACGAGTAGCGGGGGCAGGTTGGAATGAGCAGTTCTTC.